This T cell receptor (beta chain) was sequenced for a study of cytomegalovirus exposure and HLA in healthy donors. Whole-study context: Inside one of the first data releases sat around 85 million unique TCRs taken from HLA-typed donors.

With 0 bases clipped from V and 4 bases from J, the junction kept 0 bases outside the gene matches. CDR1 and CDR2 from the germline V gene are SGHRS and YFSETQ. The CDR3 extends over 14 amino acids. Points from the study as a whole: In a later analysis, productive TCRs from donors in an Asian-associated ancestry cluster reportedly carried fewer N-insertions than the cohort mean. CMV serostatus alone was available as immune exposure information. Indistinguishable V segments such as TRBV6-2 and TRBV6-3 were excluded.

A remark on this clone: Its antigen remains unidentified. The sample contains more than one DNA sequence encoding this CDR3.

Primers for the PCR totalled 60 Vbeta and 13 Jbeta. TCRdb's table, derived via immunoSEQ multiplex PCR, lists solely in-frame clones and lacks some. The profile shows some 180,000 clones, 75% to 90% of them singletons. The chain carries TRBV5-1 and TRBJ1-1; 10 nucleotides agree with TRBD1. The source material was PBMCs. This receptor was taken from a male donor in good health and CMV-seronegative. The CDR3 loop is CASSLGDRGTEAFF. The CDR3, as DNA: TGCGCCAGCAGCTTGGGGGACAGGGGCACTGAAGCTTTCTTT.